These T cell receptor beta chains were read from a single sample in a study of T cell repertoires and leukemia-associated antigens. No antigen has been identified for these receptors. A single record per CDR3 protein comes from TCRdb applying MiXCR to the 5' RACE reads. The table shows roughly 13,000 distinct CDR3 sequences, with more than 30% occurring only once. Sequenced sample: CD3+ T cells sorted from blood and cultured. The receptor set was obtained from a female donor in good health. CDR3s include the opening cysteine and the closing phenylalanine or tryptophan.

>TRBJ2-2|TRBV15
CATSRLGNTGELFF
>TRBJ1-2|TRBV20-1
CSARDTGYGRTF
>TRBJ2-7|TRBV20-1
CSAKSGLAGFSYEQYF
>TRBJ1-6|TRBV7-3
CASSLASGPLHF
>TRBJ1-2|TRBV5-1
CASSLGPGMEVNYGYTF
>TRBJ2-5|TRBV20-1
CSARGLAGGPWETQYF
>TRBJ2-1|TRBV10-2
CARRDAGGKDNEQFF
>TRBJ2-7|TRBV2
CASSGGSYEQYF
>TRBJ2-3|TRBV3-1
CASKGLAGSTDTQYF
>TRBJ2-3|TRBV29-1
CSVEKQGGTDTQYF
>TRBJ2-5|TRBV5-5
CASSLLTGAGKTQYF
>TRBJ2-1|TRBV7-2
CASSPSSGVYNEQFF
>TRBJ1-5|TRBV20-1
CSARRPTGMNQPQHF
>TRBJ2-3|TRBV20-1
CSASRLAGTGITDTQYF
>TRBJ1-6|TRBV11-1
CASSRTGNSSPLHF
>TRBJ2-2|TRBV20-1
CSARRDTRTGELFF